This T cell receptor (beta chain) emerged from a study of blood T cell repertoires in COVID-19. Study details: Acute-phase and convalescent COVID-19 samples originated in the United States, Italy and Spain. PBMCs, B-cell-depleted T cells, or T cells provided the cDNA or gDNA that made up the material.

As handled by the study authors: Amplified reference gene primers provided the basis for estimating nucleated cell counts. Assay: immunoSEQ multiplex PCR; the TCRdb copy retains only in-frame clones and omits some. That table furnishes V, J and clone size, whereas the DNA furnished D and trimming. The sample holds 86,000 or so clones; roughly 95% are singletons and the top ten take about 4.1%. V lost 6 bases, J lost 7 bases, and 10 bases stayed unmatched. The CDR3 loop spans 15 amino acids. Germline CDR1 reads MNHEY; CDR2 reads SMNVEV (reference sequence). Sequenced: peripheral blood. This chain connects TRBV27 to TRBJ1-5, with 9 bases that match TRBD1. The TCR sequence derives from a human donor with active COVID-19. The donor label of this sample is uncertain. CDR3 sequence reads: CASSPGTGPKQPQHF. The CDR3 nucleotides are TGTGCCAGCAGCCCCGGGACAGGGCCCAAGCAGCCCCAGCATTTT.